The present entry profiles one TCR beta chain with its context. These data originate in a study of CD8 T cells in Susac syndrome. V lost 3 bases, J lost 4 bases, and 5 bases stayed unmatched. Germline V gene lookup returns CDR1 SQVTM and CDR2 ANQGSEA. The CDR3 loop spans 15 amino acids. Random hexamers were used to reverse transcribe 0.5 to 1 ug of RNA. In TCRdb, the immunoSEQ multiplex PCR reads were re-called with MiXCR into one record per CDR3 protein. The table has over 350,000 distinct CDR3 sequences, 75% to 90% seen once. The chain has TRBV29-1 and TRBJ2-1; 11 bases are a match to TRBD2. The sample was CD8+ T cells from PBMCs. The sequence derives from a human donor with multiple sclerosis. This chain's CDR3 is CSVEGLAAEYNEQFF. The CDR3, as DNA: TGCAGCGTTGAGGGACTAGCGGCCGAATACAATGAGCAGTTCTTC.